A single sample gave rise to the 29 T cell receptor beta chains below, sequenced in a study of cytomegalovirus exposure and HLA in healthy donors. PCR involved 60 Vbeta and 13 Jbeta primers. Repertoires were generated with immunoSEQ multiplex PCR, while TCRdb's copy carries only in-frame clones and drops some. This table has roughly 73,000 clones, around 78% appearing once. Sequencing was done on a sample of PBMCs. The receptors originated from a man aged 40-49 years in good health and CMV-seronegative.

There are a few counts of this clone. The chain joins TRBV6-5 to TRBJ1-1; TRBD1 matches at 9 bases. Germline trimming cut 2 bases from V and 6 bases from J; bases unmatched to any gene: 10. The germline V gene encodes CDR1 MNHEY and CDR2 SVGAGI. The CDR3 length is 16 residues. CDR3 DNA sequence: TGTGCCAGCAGTTACGACTGGGACAGGGAAACCGCTGAAGCTTTCTTT. Encoded protein: CASSYDWDRETAEAFF.

The rearrangement uses TRBV4-1 and TRBJ2-2; D is unresolved. The germline V and J ends were trimmed by 9 bases and 2 bases, with 13 bases remaining between them. Germline V CDR1 and CDR2: MGHRA, YSYEKL. The CDR3 totals 14 residues. In nucleotides, the CDR3 is TGCGCCAGTGCTGGAGCGCCCAACACCGGGGAGCTGTTTTTT. Its protein product is CASAGAPNTGELFF.

V usage is TRBV28 and J usage is TRBJ2-3; tentatively, D is TRBD1 (5 bases). The germline CDR1 and CDR2 sequences are MDHEN and SYDVKM. The CDR3 runs 12 residues. Trimming stripped 8 bases from V and 1 base from J, with 7 bases between. For the CDR3, the DNA is TGTGCCAGCTTGGGGCGCACAGATACGCAGTATTTT. It is translated as CASLGRTDTQYF.

The chain carries TRBV2 and TRBJ2-7, with D maybe TRBD1 (7 bases). V was shortened by 3 bases and J by 12 bases, with 18 bases between the two germline ends. Looked up from germline, CDR1 is SNHLY and CDR2 is FYNNEI. The CDR3 runs to 13 residues. The CDR3, as DNA: TGTGCCAGCAGTGACGCGGGACAGAGCTGGTGGTACTTC. Protein sequence: CASSDAGQSWWYF.

The rearrangement joins TRBV2 to TRBJ1-5; D perhaps matches TRBD1 (6 bases). The CDR3 is 16 amino acids. CDR1 SNHLY and CDR2 FYNNEI come from the germline V gene. Trimming shortened V by 6 bases and J by 0 bases, and 15 bases separated the two germline ends. CDR3 protein: CASRAPQGYSNQPQHF. The CDR3 DNA reads TGTGCCAGCAGGGCCCCACAGGGATATAGCAATCAGCCCCAGCATTTT.

The chain links TRBV5-6 to TRBJ1-1; D is unclear. The CDR3 covers 13 residues. Per the germline V gene, CDR1 is SGHDT and CDR2 is YYEEEE. Trimming removed 2 bases from V and 3 bases from J, with 8 bases in between. CDR3 DNA sequence: TGTGCCAGCAGCTTCAATGTAGACACTGAAGCTTTCTTT. Protein product: CASSFNVDTEAFF.

V is TRBV6-6 and J is TRBJ1-3; D gene ambiguous. Germline CDR1 MNHNY, CDR2 SVGAGI (reference sequence). The CDR3 runs 16 residues. V lost 6 bases and J 1 base, leaving 16 bases between the germline ends. CDR3 bases: TGTGCCAGCAGCTTAGAGTCGGGGAGGTCTGGAAACACCATATATTTT. Translation: CASSLESGRSGNTIYF.

V usage is TRBV6-5 and J usage is TRBJ1-1; no clear D gene. The CDR3 has 14 amino acids. V was trimmed by 0 bases and J by 0 bases, leaving 5 bases between them. From germline, CDR1 is MNHEY and CDR2 SVGAGI. The CDR3, as DNA: TGTGCCAGCAGTTACTCGCACATGAACACTGAAGCTTTCTTT. Protein product: CASSYSHMNTEAFF.

The chain links TRBV6-5 to TRBJ2-7, with TRBD1 as a possible D gene (5 bases). CDR1 is MNHEY and CDR2 is SVGAGI in the germline V gene. V was cut by 3 bases and J by 0 bases, with 12 bases left in between. This CDR3 is 15 amino acids long. CDR3 bases: TGTGCCAGCAGTTATGGGGCAAAATCCTCCTACGAGCAGTACTTC. Protein product: CASSYGAKSSYEQYF.

The chain joins TRBV14 to TRBJ1-6, with D perhaps matching TRBD1 (6 bases). CDR1 SGHDN and CDR2 FVKESK come from the germline V gene. The CDR3 spans 18 residues. Trimming stripped 0 bases from V and 9 bases from J, with 21 bases between. CDR3 sequence reads: CASSQERRKQGFISPLHF. Here the CDR3 DNA reads TGTGCCAGCAGCCAAGAGCGACGGAAACAGGGCTTCATTTCACCCCTCCACTTT.

The J gene is TRBJ2-7, the V gene TRBV7-8; D possibly corresponds to TRBD1 (5 bases). The V gene's germline CDR1 is SGHVS and CDR2 FQNEAQ. The V and J ends lost 1 base and 1 base respectively, with 11 bases between them. This CDR3 is 15 amino acids long. CDR3 nucleotides: TGTGCCAGCAGCTTAGTACAGGCCGATTCCTACGAGCAGTACTTC. Translation gives CASSLVQADSYEQYF.

The chain has TRBV11-2 and TRBJ2-7, with D possibly TRBD2 on 5 matching bases. Trimming removed 6 bases at V and 2 bases at J, with 14 bases between. The CDR3 is made up of 14 amino acids. CDR1 and CDR2 (germline): SGHAT, FQNNGV. The CDR3 coding sequence is TGTGCCAGCAGGAAGGGAGAGGAGGCCTACGAGCAGTACTTC. Protein: CASRKGEEAYEQYF. Complete variable domain (other parts from reference TRBV11-2 and TRBJ2-7): EAGVAQSPRYKIIEKRQSVAFWCNPISGHATLYWYQQILGQGPKLLIQFQNNGVVDDSQLPKDRFSAERLKGVDSTLKIQPAKLEDSAVYLCASRKGEEAYEQYFGPGTRLTVT.

J is TRBJ1-1 and V is TRBV2; TRBD1 aligns across 7 bases. The CDR3 sequence is 14 residues long. Trimming took 2 bases from V and 8 from J; bases not matched to a gene: 8. CDR1 and CDR2 (germline): SNHLY, FYNNEI. As DNA, the CDR3 is TGTGCCAGCAGTGAACTGAGGGAGACAGGGGAAGCTTTCTTT. Its translation is CASSELRETGEAFF.

This rearrangement joins TRBV27 to TRBJ1-1; 7 bases align to TRBD1. The ends lost 5 bases at V and 5 bases at J; junction bases unmatched: 2. The V gene's germline CDR1 is MNHEY and CDR2 SMNVEV (reference sequence). The CDR3 spans 12 residues. The CDR3 spells CASSMTGTEAFF. The CDR3 nucleotides are TGTGCCAGCAGTATGACAGGGACTGAAGCTTTCTTT.

This chain uses TRBV6-5 with TRBJ1-1; 8 bases fit TRBD1. With 2 bases clipped from V and 4 bases from J, the junction kept 6 bases outside the gene matches. The CDR3 is 15 residues long. Looked up from germline, CDR1 is MNHEY and CDR2 is SVGAGI. CDR3 bases: TGTGCCAGCAGTTACCAGGGGGCGCCGGGCACTGAAGCTTTCTTT. Residues: CASSYQGAPGTEAFF.

The chain joins TRBV27 to TRBJ1-2; perhaps TRBD1 as D (5 bases). Germline V gene data show CDR1 as MNHEY and CDR2 as SMNVEV (reference sequence). The CDR3 is made up of 15 amino acids. Between the trimmed V and J ends, which lost 5 bases and 4 bases, there was a span of 17 bases. The CDR3 sequence is CASSKIREGSYGYTF. CDR3 coding DNA: TGTGCCAGCAGTAAGATCAGGGAGGGGAGCTATGGCTACACCTTC.

This clone was counted only a few times. V and J are TRBV27 and TRBJ2-7; TRBD1 aligns across 12 bases. The germline gives CDR1 MNHEY, CDR2 SMNVEV (reference sequence). This CDR3 has 16 amino acids. Losses at the gene ends were 6 bases for V and 4 bases for J; bases not matched to a gene: 10. In DNA, the CDR3 is TGTGCCAGCAGGGGATTTGGGACAGGGGGCGGTTACGAGCAGTACTTC. It is translated as CASRGFGTGGGYEQYF.

The chain combines TRBV2 with TRBJ1-1; no reliable D call. The V end was cut by 0 bases, the J end by 10 bases, with 12 bases between. Germline loops: CDR1 SNHLY, CDR2 FYNNEI. The CDR3 totals 13 residues. In DNA, the CDR3 is TGTGCCAGCAGTGAAGCGGTCGGAGGCGGAGCTTTCTTT. Its protein is CASSEAVGGGAFF.

The CDR3 DNA reads TGTGCCTGGAGTGTACACCCCCTGAAGTACTTC. As protein: CAWSVHPLKYF. The chain couples TRBV30 to TRBJ2-7; D gene unclear. V lost 0 bases and J lost 11, with 11 bases in between. Germline CDR1 reads GTSNPN; CDR2 reads SVGIG (reference sequence). This CDR3 has 11 amino acids. Full variable domain (missing parts from reference TRBV30 and TRBJ2-7): SQTIHQWPATLVQPVGSPLSLECTVEGTSNPNLYWYRQAAGRGLQLLFYSVGIGQISSEVPQNLSASRPQDRQFILSSKKLLLSDSGFYLCAWSVHPLKYFGPGTRLTVT.

This chain joins TRBV9 and TRBJ2-1; 8 nucleotides match TRBD2. J was trimmed by 1 base and V by 5 bases; bases with no gene match: 5. This CDR3 comprises 15 residues. Germline V CDR1 and CDR2: SGDLS, YYNGEE. CDR3 loop: CASRRSGGSYNEQFF. The CDR3 bases are TGTGCCAGCAGACGCAGCGGGGGTTCCTACAATGAGCAGTTCTTC.

The rearrangement links TRBV19 to TRBJ2-2; TRBD2 agrees at 9 bases. Germline V CDR1 and CDR2: LNHDA, SQIVND (reference sequence). V gave up 4 bases and J gave up 1 base; unmatched junction bases: 1. The CDR3 is made up of 15 amino acids. CDR3 nucleotides: TGTGCCAGTAGTAAACTAGCGGGGAACACCGGGGAGCTGTTTTTT. Translated, it gives CASSKLAGNTGELFF.

The rearrangement joins TRBV15 to TRBJ1-5; 8 bases map to TRBD1. V was clipped by 3 bases and J by 5 bases; unmatched bases: 9. Germline-derived CDR1 and CDR2 are LNHNV and YYDKDF (reference sequence). This CDR3 contains 16 residues. The chain's CDR3 is CATSSALQGAYQPQHF. The CDR3 DNA reads as TGTGCCACCAGCAGCGCCCTTCAGGGGGCCTATCAGCCCCAGCATTTT.

The V gene is TRBV13, the J gene TRBJ1-5; D gene ambiguous. V lost 5 bases and J 5 bases, leaving 10 bases between the germline ends. This CDR3 contains 13 residues. CDR1 and CDR2 (germline): PRHDT, FYEKMQ (reference sequence). CDR3 nucleotides: TGTGCCAGCAGCCTCACAGCCGATCAGCCCCAGCATTTT. Translated, it gives CASSLTADQPQHF.

V and J are TRBV6-5 and TRBJ2-5; tentatively, D is TRBD2 (6 bases). The germline V gene encodes CDR1 MNHEY and CDR2 SVGAGI. CDR3 length: 14 residues. Trimming stripped 6 bases from V and 4 bases from J, with 15 bases between. CDR3 amino acids: CASSPGWGGETQYF. As DNA, the CDR3 is TGTGCCAGCAGCCCAGGGTGGGGAGGAGAGACCCAGTACTTC.

This clone has a single count. The chain couples TRBV30 to TRBJ1-3; TRBD1 agrees at 9 bases. CDR3 length: 16 residues. Looked up from germline, CDR1 is GTSNPN and CDR2 is SVGIG (reference sequence). Trimming cost V 0 bases and J 4 bases; bases outside gene matches: 7. CDR3 in DNA: TGTGCCTGGAGTGTACTTCGGACAGGGGCGGGAAACACCATATATTTT. This encodes CAWSVLRTGAGNTIYF.

The chain combines TRBV7-2 with TRBJ2-3; 10 bases align to TRBD1. V trimming: 5 bases; J trimming: 2 bases; junction bases outside the gene matches: 10. The length of the CDR3 is 17 residues. CDR1 and CDR2 from the germline V gene are SGHTA and FQGNSA. CDR3 sequence reads: CASSLTTGGSVTDTQYF. DNA of the CDR3: TGTGCCAGCAGCCTCACGACAGGGGGCTCGGTCACAGATACGCAGTATTTT.

The J gene is TRBJ1-5, the V gene TRBV30; possibly TRBD1 for D (5 bases). Germline V gives CDR1 GTSNPN, CDR2 SVGIG (reference sequence). The CDR3 spans 16 residues. V was pared by 2 bases and J by 0 bases, with 14 bases between. The CDR3 region has the DNA TGTGCCTGGAGTCTGGGCGGGGCGGGTAGCAATCAGCCCCAGCATTTT. This translates into CAWSLGGAGSNQPQHF. Combining the CDR3 with reference TRBV30 and TRBJ1-5 gives the whole variable domain SQTIHQWPATLVQPVGSPLSLECTVEGTSNPNLYWYRQAAGRGLQLLFYSVGIGQISSEVPQNLSASRPQDRQFILSSKKLLLSDSGFYLCAWSLGGAGSNQPQHFGDGTRLSIL.

The table lists this clone with many counts. The V gene is TRBV27, the J gene TRBJ2-1, with 8 bases matching TRBD2. V was clipped by 7 bases and J by 6 bases; unmatched bases: 11. In germline, CDR1 is MNHEY, CDR2 SMNVEV (reference sequence). This CDR3 region has 15 residues. The CDR3 reads CASTSGGASRNEQFF. CDR3 in DNA: TGTGCCAGCACGTCCGGGGGGGCGAGTCGCAATGAGCAGTTCTTC.

V is TRBV5-5 and J is TRBJ2-3; 10 bases map to TRBD2. Germline V lookup: CDR1 SGHKS, CDR2 YYEKEE (reference sequence). The CDR3 is 15 amino acids. V was pared by 1 base and J by 8 bases, with 7 bases of the junction left unmatched. The CDR3 bases are TGTGCCAGCAGCTTGATTAGCGGGGGGCCAGTTACGCAGTATTTT. Protein: CASSLISGGPVTQYF.